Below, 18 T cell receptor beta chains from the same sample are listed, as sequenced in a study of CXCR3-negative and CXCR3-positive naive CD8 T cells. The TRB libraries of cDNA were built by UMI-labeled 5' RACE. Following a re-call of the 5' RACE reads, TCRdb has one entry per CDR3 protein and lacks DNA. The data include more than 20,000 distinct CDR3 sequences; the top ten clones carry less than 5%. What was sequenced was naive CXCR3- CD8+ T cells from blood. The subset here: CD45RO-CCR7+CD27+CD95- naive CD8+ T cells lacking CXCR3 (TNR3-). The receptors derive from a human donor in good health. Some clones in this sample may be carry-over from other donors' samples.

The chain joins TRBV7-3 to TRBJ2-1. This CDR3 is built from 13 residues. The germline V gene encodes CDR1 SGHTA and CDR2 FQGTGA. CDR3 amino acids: CASSLIDGNEQFF.

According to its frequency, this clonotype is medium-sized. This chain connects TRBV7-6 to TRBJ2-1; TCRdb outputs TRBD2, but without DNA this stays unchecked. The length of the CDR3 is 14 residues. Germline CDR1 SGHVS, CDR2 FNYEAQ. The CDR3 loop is CASSLGSGNNEQFF. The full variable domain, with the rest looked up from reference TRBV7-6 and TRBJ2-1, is GAGVSQSPRYKVTKRGQDVALRCDPISGHVSLYWYRQALGQGPEFLTYFNYEAQQDKSGLPNDRFSAERPEGSISTLTIQRTEQRDSAMYRCASSLGSGNNEQFFGPGTRLTVL.

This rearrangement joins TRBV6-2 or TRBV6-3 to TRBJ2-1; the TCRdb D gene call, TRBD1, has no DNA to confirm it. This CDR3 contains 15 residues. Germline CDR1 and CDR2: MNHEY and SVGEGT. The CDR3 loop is CASSYDGGAYNEQFF.

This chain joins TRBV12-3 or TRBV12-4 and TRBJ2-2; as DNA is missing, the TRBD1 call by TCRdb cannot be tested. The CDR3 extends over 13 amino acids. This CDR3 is CASSFGGLGELFF.

The CDR3 sequence is CASSYPGYEQYF. This sequence joins TRBV6-2 or TRBV6-3 and TRBJ2-7. This CDR3 comprises 12 residues. The germline CDR1 and CDR2 sequences are MNHEY and SVGEGT.

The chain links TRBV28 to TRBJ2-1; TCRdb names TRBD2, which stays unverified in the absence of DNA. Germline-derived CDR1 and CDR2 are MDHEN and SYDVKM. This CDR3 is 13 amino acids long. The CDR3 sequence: CASALRGYNEQFF.

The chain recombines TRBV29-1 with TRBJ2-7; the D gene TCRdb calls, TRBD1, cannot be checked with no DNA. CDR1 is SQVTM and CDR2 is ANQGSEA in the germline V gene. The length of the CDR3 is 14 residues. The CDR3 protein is CSVVVTGNSYEQYF.

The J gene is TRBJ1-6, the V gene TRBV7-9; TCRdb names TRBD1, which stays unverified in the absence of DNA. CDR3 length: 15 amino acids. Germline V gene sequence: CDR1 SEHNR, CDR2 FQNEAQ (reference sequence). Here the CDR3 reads CASSSNDRGGSPLHF.

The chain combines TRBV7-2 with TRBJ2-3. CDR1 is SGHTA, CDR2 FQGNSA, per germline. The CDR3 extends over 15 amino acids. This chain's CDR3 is CASSLRHGSTDTQYF.

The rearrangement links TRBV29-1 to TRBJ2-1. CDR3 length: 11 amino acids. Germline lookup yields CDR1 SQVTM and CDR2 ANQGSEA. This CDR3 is CSVEGPDEQFF.

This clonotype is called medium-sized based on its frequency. CDR3 protein: CSVGTGMLGTEAFF. The chain links TRBV29-1 to TRBJ1-1; as DNA is missing, the TRBD1 call by TCRdb cannot be tested. This CDR3 has 14 amino acids. CDR1 is SQVTM, CDR2 ANQGSEA, per germline.

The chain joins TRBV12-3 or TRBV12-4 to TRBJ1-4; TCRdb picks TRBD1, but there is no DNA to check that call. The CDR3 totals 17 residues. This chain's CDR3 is CASGYFAGQIIGEKLFF.

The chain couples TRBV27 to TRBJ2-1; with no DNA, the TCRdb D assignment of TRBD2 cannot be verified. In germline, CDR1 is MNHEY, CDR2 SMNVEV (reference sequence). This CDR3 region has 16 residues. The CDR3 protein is CASSFDLVRDPNEQFF.

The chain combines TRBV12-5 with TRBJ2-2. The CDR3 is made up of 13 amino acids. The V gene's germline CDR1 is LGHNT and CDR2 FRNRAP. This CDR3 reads CASGLAPTGELFF. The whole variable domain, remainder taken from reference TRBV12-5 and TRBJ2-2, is DARVTQTPRHKVTEMGQEVTMRCQPILGHNTVFWYRQTMMQGLELLAYFRNRAPLDDSGMPKDRFSAEMPDATLATLKIQPSEPRDSAVYFCASGLAPTGELFFGEGSRLTVL.

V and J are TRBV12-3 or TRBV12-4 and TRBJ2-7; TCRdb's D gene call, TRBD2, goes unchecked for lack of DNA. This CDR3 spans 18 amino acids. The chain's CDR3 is CASSFYPEAGRSVYEQYF.

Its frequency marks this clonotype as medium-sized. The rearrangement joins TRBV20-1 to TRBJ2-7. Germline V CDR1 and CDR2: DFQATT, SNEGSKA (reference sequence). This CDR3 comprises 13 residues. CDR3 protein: CSARGSVDYEQYF.

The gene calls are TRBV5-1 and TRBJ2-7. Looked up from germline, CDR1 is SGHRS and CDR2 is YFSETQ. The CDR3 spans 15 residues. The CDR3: CASSSGPAIRHEQYF.

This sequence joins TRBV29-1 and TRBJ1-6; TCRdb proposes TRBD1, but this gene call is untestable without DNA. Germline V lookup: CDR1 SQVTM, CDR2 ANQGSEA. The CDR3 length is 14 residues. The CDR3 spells CSVARRGQNSPLHF.